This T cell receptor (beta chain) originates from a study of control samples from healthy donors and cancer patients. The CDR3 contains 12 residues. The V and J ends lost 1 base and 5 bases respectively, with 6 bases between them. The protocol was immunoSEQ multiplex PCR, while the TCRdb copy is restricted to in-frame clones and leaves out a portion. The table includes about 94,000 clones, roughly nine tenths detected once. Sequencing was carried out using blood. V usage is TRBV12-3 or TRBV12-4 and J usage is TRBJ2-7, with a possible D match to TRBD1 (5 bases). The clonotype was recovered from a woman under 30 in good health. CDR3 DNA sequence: TGTGCCAGCAGTTTAGTCAGGGACGAGCAGTACTTC. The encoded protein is CASSLVRDEQYF.